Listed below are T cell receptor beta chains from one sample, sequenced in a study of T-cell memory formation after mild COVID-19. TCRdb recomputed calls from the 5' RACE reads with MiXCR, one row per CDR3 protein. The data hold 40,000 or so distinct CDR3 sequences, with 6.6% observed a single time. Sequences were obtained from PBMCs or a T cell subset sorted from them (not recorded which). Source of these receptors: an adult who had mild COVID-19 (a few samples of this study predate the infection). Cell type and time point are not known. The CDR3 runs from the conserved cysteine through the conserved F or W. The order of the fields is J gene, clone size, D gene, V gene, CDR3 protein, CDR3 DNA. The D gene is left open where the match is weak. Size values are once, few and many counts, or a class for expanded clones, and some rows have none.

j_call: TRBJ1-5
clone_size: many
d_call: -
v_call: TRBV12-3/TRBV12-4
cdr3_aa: CASSRTEQNQPQHF
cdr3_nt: TGTGCCAGCAGCCGGACAGAACAAAATCAGCCCCAGCATTTT

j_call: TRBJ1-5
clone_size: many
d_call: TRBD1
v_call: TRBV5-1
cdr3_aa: CASSSQGLNQPQHF
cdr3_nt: TGCGCCAGCAGCTCACAGGGGCTCAATCAGCCCCAGCATTTT

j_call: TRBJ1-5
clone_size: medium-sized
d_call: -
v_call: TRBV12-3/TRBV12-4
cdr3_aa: CASSFKGGNQPQHF
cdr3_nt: TGTGCCAGCAGTTTTAAGGGGGGGAATCAGCCCCAGCATTTT

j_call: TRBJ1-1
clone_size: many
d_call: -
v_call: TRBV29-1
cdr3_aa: CSVGGANTEAFF
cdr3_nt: TGCAGCGTTGGGGGGGCGAACACTGAAGCTTTCTTT

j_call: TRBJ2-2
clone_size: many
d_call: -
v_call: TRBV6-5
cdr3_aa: CASSYHHQGGELFF
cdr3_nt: TGTGCCAGCAGTTACCACCATCAGGGCGGGGAGCTGTTTTTT

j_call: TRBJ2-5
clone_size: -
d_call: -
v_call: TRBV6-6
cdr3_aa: CASSYSRGATDETQYF
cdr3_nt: TGTGCCAGCAGTTACTCACGGGGAGCTACGGATGAGACCCAGTACTTC

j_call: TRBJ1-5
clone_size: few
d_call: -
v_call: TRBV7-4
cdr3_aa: CASSSPGGGEQPQHF
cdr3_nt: TGTGCCAGCAGCTCACCCGGGGGGGGCGAACAGCCCCAGCATTTT

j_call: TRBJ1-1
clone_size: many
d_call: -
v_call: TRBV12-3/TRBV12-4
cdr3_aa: CASSLGGADTEAFF
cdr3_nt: TGTGCCAGCAGTTTAGGGGGCGCCGACACTGAAGCTTTCTTT

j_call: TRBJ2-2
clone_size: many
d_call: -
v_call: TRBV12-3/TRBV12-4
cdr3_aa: CATRLAGELFF
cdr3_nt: TGTGCCACCCGTTTAGCCGGGGAGCTGTTTTTT

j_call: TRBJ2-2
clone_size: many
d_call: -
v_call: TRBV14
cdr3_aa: CASRYGNTGELFF
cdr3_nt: TGTGCCAGCCGGTACGGGAACACCGGGGAGCTGTTTTTT

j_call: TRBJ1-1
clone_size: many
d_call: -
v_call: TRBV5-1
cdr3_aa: CASSGPGTNTEAFF
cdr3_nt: TGCGCCAGCAGCGGCCCCGGCACGAACACTGAAGCTTTCTTT

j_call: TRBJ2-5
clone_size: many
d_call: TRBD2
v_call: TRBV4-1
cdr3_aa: CASSQVASGGQETQYF
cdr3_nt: TGCGCCAGCAGCCAAGTAGCTAGCGGGGGTCAAGAGACCCAGTACTTC

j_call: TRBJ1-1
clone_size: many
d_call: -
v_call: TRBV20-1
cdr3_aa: CSARDRGGAGTEAFF
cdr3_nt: TGCAGTGCTAGAGATCGTGGAGGGGCAGGGACTGAAGCTTTCTTT

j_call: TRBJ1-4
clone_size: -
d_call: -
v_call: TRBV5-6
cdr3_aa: CASSSGTPDEKLFF
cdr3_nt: TGTGCCAGCAGCTCGGGGACACCAGATGAAAAACTGTTTTTT

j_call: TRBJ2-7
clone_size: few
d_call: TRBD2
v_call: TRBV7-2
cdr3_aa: CASSPPGRLSSYEQYF
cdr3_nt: TGTGCCAGCAGCCCCCCCGGGAGGCTTAGCTCCTACGAGCAGTACTTC

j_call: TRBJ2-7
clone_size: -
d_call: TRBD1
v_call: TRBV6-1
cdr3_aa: CASRNPEGALGYEQYF
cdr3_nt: TGTGCCAGCAGGAATCCAGAGGGGGCTCTTGGCTACGAGCAGTACTTC

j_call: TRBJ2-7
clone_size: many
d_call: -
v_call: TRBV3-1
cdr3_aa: CASSQGRREQYF
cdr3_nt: TGTGCCAGCAGCCAAGGGAGGAGAGAGCAGTACTTC

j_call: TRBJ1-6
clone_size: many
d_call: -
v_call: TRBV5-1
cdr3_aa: CASSLGGNDSPLHF
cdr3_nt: TGCGCCAGCAGCTTGGGGGGTAATGATTCACCCCTCCACTTT

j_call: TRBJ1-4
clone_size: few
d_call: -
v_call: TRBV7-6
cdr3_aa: CASSLNALTNEKLFF
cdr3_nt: TGTGCCAGCAGCTTGAATGCACTTACTAATGAAAAACTGTTTTTT

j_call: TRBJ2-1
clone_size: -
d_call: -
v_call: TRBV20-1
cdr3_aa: CSARETKSSYNEQFF
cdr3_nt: TGCAGTGCTAGAGAGACTAAGAGCTCCTACAATGAGCAGTTCTTC

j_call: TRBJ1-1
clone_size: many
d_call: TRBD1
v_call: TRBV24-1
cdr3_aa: CATIGQGNTEAFF
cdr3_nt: TGTGCCACCATCGGACAGGGGAACACTGAAGCTTTCTTT

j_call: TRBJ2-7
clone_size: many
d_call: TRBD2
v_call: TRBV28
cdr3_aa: CASRGGFSYEQYF
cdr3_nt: TGTGCCAGCAGGGGGGGGTTCTCCTACGAGCAGTACTTC

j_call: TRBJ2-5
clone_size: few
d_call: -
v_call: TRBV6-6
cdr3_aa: CASSWGEETQYF
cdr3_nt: TGTGCCAGCAGTTGGGGGGAAGAGACCCAGTACTTC

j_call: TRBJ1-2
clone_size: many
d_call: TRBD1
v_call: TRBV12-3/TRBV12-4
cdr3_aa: CASSRTGGISYTF
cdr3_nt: TGTGCCAGCAGTCGAACAGGGGGCATAAGCTACACCTTC

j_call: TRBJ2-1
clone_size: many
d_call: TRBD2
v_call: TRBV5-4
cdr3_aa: CASSSGTSGSSGHNEQFF
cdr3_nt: TGTGCCAGCAGCTCCGGGACTAGCGGGAGTAGTGGGCACAATGAGCAGTTCTTC

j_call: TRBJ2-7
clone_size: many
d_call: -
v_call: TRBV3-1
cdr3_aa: CASSQVAGPGSYEQYF
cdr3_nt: TGTGCCAGCAGCCAAGTTGCGGGGCCGGGCTCCTACGAGCAGTACTTC

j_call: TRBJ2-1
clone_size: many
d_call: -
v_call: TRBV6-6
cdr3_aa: CASSYSIENNEQFF
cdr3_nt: TGTGCCAGCAGTTACTCGATCGAGAACAATGAGCAGTTCTTC

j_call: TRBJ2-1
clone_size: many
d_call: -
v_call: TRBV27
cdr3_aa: CASRKTGGNEQFF
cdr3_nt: TGTGCCAGCAGAAAGACAGGTGGGAATGAGCAGTTCTTC

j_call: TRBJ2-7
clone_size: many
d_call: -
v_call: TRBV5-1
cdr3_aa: CASSLGSGFSYEQYF
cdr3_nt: TGCGCCAGCAGCTTGGGGTCAGGTTTTAGCTACGAGCAGTACTTC

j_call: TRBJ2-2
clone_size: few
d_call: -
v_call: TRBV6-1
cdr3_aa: CASSVEPTGELFF
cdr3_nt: TGTGCCAGCAGTGTTGAACCCACCGGGGAGCTGTTTTTT

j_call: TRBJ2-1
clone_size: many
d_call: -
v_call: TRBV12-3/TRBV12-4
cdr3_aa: CASSLPTSNAEQFF
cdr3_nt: TGTGCCAGCAGTTTACCGACCTCGAACGCTGAGCAGTTCTTC

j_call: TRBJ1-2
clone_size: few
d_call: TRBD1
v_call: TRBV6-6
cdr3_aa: CASRDGNRGSYGYTF
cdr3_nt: TGTGCCAGCAGGGACGGGAACAGGGGGTCTTATGGCTACACCTTC